This TCR beta chain was captured by sequencing in a study of T cell repertoires in cytomegalovirus infection. Study context: Matching HLA type, along with CMV infection, was indicated by public TCR beta signatures.

Study observations and caveats: CMV-specific HLA-C-restricted TCR beta clonotypes dominated the ex vivo response. Cumulative frequency (of public TCR beta family members) identified carriers of CMV plus the relevant HLA.

Turning to this clonotype: The target antigen is unknown.

Each CDR3 protein is one row after TCRdb ran MiXCR on the reads. The table includes roughly 920,000 distinct CDR3 sequences, around 31% detected once. Trimming removed 4 bases at V and 3 bases at J, with 15 bases between. Germline V CDR1 and CDR2: SEHNR, FQNEAQ (reference sequence). The CDR3 spans 15 residues. The source material was cultured CD8+ T cells from PBMCs, sampled from culture after CMV antigen stimulation. The J gene is TRBJ1-1, the V gene TRBV7-9; D perhaps matches TRBD1 (5 bases). The TCR was taken from a human donor in good health (CMV status not recorded). Some clones in this sample may be carry-over from other donors' samples. The CDR3 loop reads CASSSWDQTDTEAFF. CDR3 coding DNA: TGTGCCAGCAGCTCTTGGGACCAGACTGACACTGAAGCTTTCTTT.